This T cell receptor (beta chain) emerged from a study of cytomegalovirus exposure and HLA in healthy donors. PCR was performed using 60 Vbeta and 13 Jbeta primers. This table comes from immunoSEQ multiplex PCR, and its TCRdb copy is limited to in-frame clones, with some not included. The sample carries approximately 97,000 clones, over 65% recorded once. Donors sampled were nominally healthy, though unrecorded immune exposures were likely. This receptor was obtained from a middle-aged man in good health and CMV-seronegative. The specimen sequenced was PBMCs.

CDR3: CASSPYQGREQYF. The CDR3 DNA reads TGTGCCAGCAGCCCCTATCAGGGGCGCGAGCAGTACTTC. The chain couples TRBV6-5 to TRBJ2-7; a weak D match, TRBD1 (6 bases). V was clipped by 6 bases and J by 6 bases, with 15 bases between them. From germline, CDR1 is MNHEY and CDR2 SVGAGI. This CDR3 comprises 13 residues.